This T cell receptor beta chain was sequenced during a study of cytomegalovirus exposure and HLA in healthy donors. Concerning this clone itself: As yet, its antigen is unknown.

Germline CDR1 reads GTSNPN; CDR2 reads SVGIG (reference sequence). The CDR3 totals 13 residues. Points from the study as a whole: HLA restriction was apparent for most CMV-associated TCR beta chains in a later analysis. More than 150 TCR beta chains were listed as cytomegalovirus-associated. Analyzed later, association rates of TCRs varied across HLA loci, with DRB1 most and HLA-C fewest.

It was with 60 Vbeta and 13 Jbeta primers that the PCR ran. Sequencing used immunoSEQ multiplex PCR; TCRdb keeps in-frame clones, though not all of them. The sample shows 100,000 to 150,000 clones, around 80% of them seen only once. This sequence originates from a woman under 40 in good health and CMV-seronegative. The V call is TRBV30, the J call TRBJ1-6; the D is unclear. Sequenced input: PBMCs. CDR3 sequence reads: CAGRRIDNSPLHF. CDR3 DNA sequence: TGTGCGGGGAGGCGGATCGATAATTCACCCCTCCACTTT.